This T cell receptor beta chain came from a study of cytomegalovirus exposure and HLA in healthy donors. Study observations and caveats: Information on immune exposure was restricted to one variable (CMV serostatus).

PCR employed 60 Vbeta and 13 Jbeta primers. The data were produced by immunoSEQ multiplex PCR, yet TCRdb's version contains in-frame clones alone and is incomplete. The top ten clones hold 1.2% of a sample with 110,000 to 150,000 clones, 75% to 90% of them seen once. This CDR3 is built from 15 residues. Trimming took 5 bases from V and 0 from J; bases not matched to a gene: 3. CDR1 and CDR2 (germline): SGHVS, FNYEAQ. In its sample, this clone was seen once. Its antigen is unidentified. The V call is TRBV7-6, the J call TRBJ2-2, with 7 nucleotides matching TRBD1. This sequence was found in a female donor in good health and CMV-seronegative. The sequenced sample consisted of PBMCs. CDR3 DNA: TGTGCCAGCAGCAGCAGGGGGTCGAACACCGGGGAGCTGTTTTTT. It codes for CASSSRGSNTGELFF.